Listed below are T cell receptor beta chains from one sample, sequenced in a study of cytomegalovirus exposure and HLA in healthy donors. Measured with immunoSEQ multiplex PCR; TCRdb has only the in-frame clones, and not every one. The sample contains 200,000 or so clones, over 65% of which appear only once. The sequencing input was PBMCs. The receptors come from a human donor in good health. The CDR3 runs from the conserved cysteine through the conserved F or W. The order of the fields is V gene, J gene, CDR3 protein.

V: TRBV7-9; J: TRBJ2-1; CDR3: CASSPTLALIEGDEQFF
V: TRBV28; J: TRBJ1-2; CDR3: CASSSPGEANYGYTF
V: TRBV29-1; J: TRBJ2-7; CDR3: CSVCSHRDFIYEQYF
V: TRBV7-8; J: TRBJ2-7; CDR3: CASSSGLAEPYEQYF
V: TRBV19; J: TRBJ2-1; CDR3: CASGTSSYNEQFF
V: TRBV28; J: TRBJ1-5; CDR3: CASSPSTDYSNQPQHF
V: TRBV5-1; J: TRBJ2-5; CDR3: CASSLPDRGGRQETQYF
V: TRBV6-4; J: TRBJ1-3; CDR3: CASRGQGSQPYF
V: TRBV7-7; J: TRBJ2-1; CDR3: CASSPAVGSYNEQFF
V: TRBV30; J: TRBJ2-3; CDR3: CAWGITSGQQYF
V: TRBV7-8; J: TRBJ1-2; CDR3: CASSLEAGAAAGYTF
V: TRBV6-6; J: TRBJ1-5; CDR3: CASSPEGYQPQHF
V: TRBV21-1; J: TRBJ2-7; CDR3: CARSWGRGHEQYF
V: TRBV7-9; J: TRBJ2-3; CDR3: CSSSLTGLAQYF
V: TRBV6-6; J: TRBJ2-7; CDR3: CASSHGGTYEQYF
V: TRBV15; J: TRBJ1-4; CDR3: CATSSDPLTAEKLFF
V: TRBV19; J: TRBJ1-2; CDR3: CASSQDRGRSYTF
V: TRBV7-3; J: TRBJ2-2; CDR3: CASSPQGQTNTGELFF
V: TRBV19; J: TRBJ1-1; CDR3: CASSIVLRSEAFF
V: TRBV7-3; J: TRBJ2-7; CDR3: CASSLKTADEQYF
V: TRBV11-3; J: TRBJ2-7; CDR3: CASSSAQSGQYF
V: TRBV7-2; J: TRBJ2-7; CDR3: CASSPRGTSSYEQYF
V: TRBV7-9; J: TRBJ2-5; CDR3: CASSLVASQETQYF
V: TRBV25-1; J: TRBJ2-5; CDR3: CASSEFGPKETQYF
V: TRBV6-5; J: TRBJ2-3; CDR3: CASSYSLYGDTQYF
V: TRBV18; J: TRBJ1-1; CDR3: CASSRILYVDSTEAFF
V: TRBV2; J: TRBJ1-1; CDR3: CASRIDRNTEAFF
V: TRBV15; J: TRBJ1-2; CDR3: CATSRDRAGAWGYTF